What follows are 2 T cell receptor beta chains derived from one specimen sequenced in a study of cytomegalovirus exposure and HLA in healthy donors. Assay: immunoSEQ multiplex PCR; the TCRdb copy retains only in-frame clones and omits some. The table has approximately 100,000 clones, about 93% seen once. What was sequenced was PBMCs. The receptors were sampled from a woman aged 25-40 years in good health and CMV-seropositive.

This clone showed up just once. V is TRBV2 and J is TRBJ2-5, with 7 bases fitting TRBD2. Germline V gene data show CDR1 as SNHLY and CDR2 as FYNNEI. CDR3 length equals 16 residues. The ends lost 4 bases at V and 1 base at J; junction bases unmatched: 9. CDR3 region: CASSGSGGSRQETQYF. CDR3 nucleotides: TGTGCCAGCAGTGGTAGTGGCGGGAGCCGCCAAGAGACCCAGTACTTC.

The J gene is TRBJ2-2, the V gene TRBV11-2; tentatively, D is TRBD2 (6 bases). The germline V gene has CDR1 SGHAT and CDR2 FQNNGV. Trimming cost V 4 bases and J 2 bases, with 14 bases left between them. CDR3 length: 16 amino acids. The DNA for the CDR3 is TGTGCCAGCAGCTCGTCCCCGGGACTCAACACCGGGGAGCTGTTTTTT. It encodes CASSSSPGLNTGELFF.